The sequence of this T cell receptor (beta chain) was determined in a study of T cells in Graves' hyperthyroidism and ophthalmopathy. Study as a whole: Peripheral blood collection took place at initial diagnosis, before any treatment.

In patients aged 18 to 65, hyperthyroidism was newly diagnosed, with duration under 2 months. Researchers took RNA transcripts and amplified the TCR beta CDR3 regions from them. Using the HTBI primer set, a first-round RT-PCR was run on the TCR CDR3. TCRdb called the multiplex PCR reads again in MiXCR, with one record for every CDR3 protein. The sample carries approximately 370,000 distinct CDR3 sequences, approximately 18% recorded once. The CDR3 loop spans 18 amino acids. Germline CDR1 SEHNR, CDR2 FQNEAQ (reference sequence). V dropped 1 base and J dropped 0; count of bases not matched to a gene: 5. This clonotype was counted a few times.

The chain employs TRBV7-9 and TRBJ2-6, with TRBD2 matching 8 bases. The source material was blood. The sequence was collected from a young woman with Graves' hyperthyroidism that later progressed to Graves' ophthalmopathy. CDR3 nucleotides: TGTGCCAGCAGCTTAGTCGCGGGGGGACGCTCTGGGGCCAACGTCCTGACTTTC. Translating it yields CASSLVAGGRSGANVLTF.